The T cell receptor (beta chain) under discussion was sequenced for a study of early T cells in non-severe SARS-CoV-2 infection. Overall study: The input, bulk RNA from unsorted whole blood, was sequenced, and chains were unpaired. Notes on the study in general: Reliance on VDJdb matching favored anti-spike CD8 responses; private and CD4 specificities were missed.

Points on this clonotype: As yet, its antigen is unknown.

Individual cDNA molecules were tagged with unique molecular identifiers. One entry per CDR3 protein, called by TCRdb with MiXCR from the 5' RACE reads. The repertoire includes 60,000 or so distinct CDR3 sequences, 8.7% of them detected once, and 3.5% to 5% sits in the top ten. The clonotype was recovered from an adult who was a healthcare worker with PCR-confirmed SARS-CoV-2 infection or an uninfected control (not recorded which). Sample: whole blood, taken at baseline.

CDR3 loop: CASSSGQGGYEQYF. The CDR3 nucleotides are TGTGCCAGCAGCTCCGGACAGGGGGGCTACGAGCAGTACTTC. The V gene is TRBV11-2, the J gene TRBJ2-7, with 10 nucleotides matching TRBD1. The V gene end was trimmed by 4 bases and the J gene end by 3 bases; junction bases not matched to a gene: 3. This CDR3 is built from 14 residues. Germline assignment: CDR1 SGHAT and CDR2 FQNNGV.